This T cell receptor (beta chain) appears in the sequencing data of a study of beta chain features in type 1 diabetes. Study-wide context: When patients were set against healthy donors, age, gender and cell yields were similar. All samples combined gave about 100 million sorted cells for examination.

General observations from the study: Any HLA-type effect on TCRB rearrangement remained unresolved here. All four CD4+ subsets from Type 1 diabetes patients carried moderately but significantly shorter TCRB CDR3s.

As to this clone: Its target is not known.

TCRB transcripts that were expressed got sequenced, as all of the isolated RNA had been reverse transcribed. Sequencing used immunoSEQ multiplex PCR; TCRdb keeps in-frame clones, though not all of them. The data contain 110,000 to 150,000 clones, approximately 9.8% of them seen just once; the ten biggest clones take up around 0.65%. Sample: central memory CD4+ T cells from blood. This clonotype was obtained from a woman aged 40 to 50 in good health.

The CDR3 DNA sequence: TGTGCCAGCAGCTTAGGAGTTTCGTCCCGGGGTTCCTATAATTCACCCCTCCACTTT. Translating gives CASSLGVSSRGSYNSPLHF. The V call is TRBV7-2, the J call TRBJ1-6; D is uncertain. Germline CDR1 SGHTA, CDR2 FQGNSA. V gave up 1 base and J gave up 1 base, with 17 bases separating them. This CDR3 region has 19 residues.